The 21 T cell receptor beta chains below all came from one sample that was sequenced in a study of shared clonotypes between healthy human individuals. Repertoires were generated with immunoSEQ multiplex PCR, while TCRdb's copy carries only in-frame clones and drops some. The sample comprises a few million clones, 85% to 95% of which are singletons, and roughly 0.13% rests with the top ten. Sequenced material: naive CD4+ T cells sorted from blood. Subset described: CD45RA+ positively selected. Receptors originate from a man aged 18 to 29 in good health.

The chain's CDR3 is CASSFEVNDLSGANVLTF. The CDR3, as DNA: TGCGCCAGCAGCTTCGAGGTGAATGACCTCTCTGGGGCCAACGTCCTGACTTTC. The chain couples TRBV5-1 to TRBJ2-6; D is unclear. The germline V and J ends were trimmed by 2 bases and 0 bases, with 15 bases remaining between them. The CDR3 totals 18 residues. CDR1 SGHRS and CDR2 YFSETQ come from the germline V gene.

This rearrangement joins TRBV18 to TRBJ2-7; unclear D gene. This CDR3 comprises 12 residues. Trimming removed 6 bases from V and 0 bases from J, with 6 bases in between. The germline V gene encodes CDR1 KGHSH and CDR2 LQKENI. DNA for the CDR3: TGTGCCAGCTCGGTTAGCTCCTACGAGCAGTACTTC. This gives the protein CASSVSSYEQYF.

This rearrangement joins TRBV7-2 to TRBJ2-7, with 7 bases matching TRBD2. Per the germline V gene, CDR1 is SGHTA and CDR2 is FQGNSA. There are 15 residues in the CDR3. J gave up 0 bases and V 2 bases, and 4 bases lay outside the gene matches. The CDR3 loop is CASSLRASGSYEQYF. DNA for the CDR3: TGTGCCAGCAGCTTAAGGGCTAGCGGCTCCTACGAGCAGTACTTC.

This chain uses TRBV25-1 with TRBJ2-5; perhaps TRBD2 as D (5 bases). Trimming pared 5 bases from V and 0 bases from J, leaving 13 bases between. From germline, CDR1 is MGHDK and CDR2 SYGVNS. This CDR3 region has 15 residues. CDR3 amino acids: CASSPDSLYQETQYF. The CDR3, as DNA: TGTGCCAGCAGTCCGGACTCCCTGTACCAAGAGACCCAGTACTTC.

This chain joins TRBV7-2 and TRBJ1-6, with D perhaps TRBD1 (6 bases). This CDR3 is 14 amino acids long. The germline gives CDR1 SGHTA, CDR2 FQGNSA. The germline V and J ends were trimmed by 2 bases and 9 bases, with 11 bases remaining between them. Here the CDR3 reads CASSLNGGRSPLHF. The DNA of the CDR3 is TGTGCCAGCAGCTTAAACGGGGGCCGTTCACCCCTCCACTTT.

The chain carries TRBV4-2 and TRBJ1-6; D perhaps matches TRBD1 (5 bases). Trimming pared 1 base from V and 4 bases from J, leaving 11 bases between. This CDR3 is built from 16 residues. Germline V gene lookup returns CDR1 LGHNA and CDR2 YNFKEQ. CDR3 in DNA: TGTGCCAGCAGCCAAGGGGACCCTTTTTATAATTCACCCCTCCACTTT. Protein sequence: CASSQGDPFYNSPLHF.

A remark on this clone: Sequence at one end of the junction differs from germline and may be a read error. The identical CDR3 is also encoded by other nucleotide sequences in the sample. The gene calls are TRBV7-9 and TRBJ1-5; 7 bases are a match to TRBD1. The CDR3 is made up of 15 amino acids. Germline values: CDR1 SEHNR, CDR2 FQNEAQ (reference sequence). The CDR3: CASSPGGGGNQPQHF. Here the CDR3 DNA reads TGTGCCAGCAGCCCTGGGGGAGGGGGCAACCAGCCCCAGCATTTT. Full variable domain (remainder filled in from reference TRBV7-9 and TRBJ1-5): DTGVSQNPRHKITKRGQNVTFRCDPISEHNRLYWYRQTLGQGPEFLTYFQNEAQLEKSRLLSDRFSAERPKGSFSTLEIQRTEQGDSAMYLCASSPGGGGNQPQHFGDGTRLSIL.

The chain employs TRBV5-1 and TRBJ2-3; 10 bases are a match to TRBD2. This CDR3 contains 16 residues. The germline V gene encodes CDR1 SGHRS and CDR2 YFSETQ. J gave up 0 bases and V 5 bases, and 6 bases lay outside the gene matches. The CDR3 is CASSPMTSGSTDTQYF. CDR3 sequence (DNA): TGCGCCAGCAGTCCTATGACTAGCGGGAGCACAGATACGCAGTATTTT. Looking up the rest from reference TRBV5-1 and TRBJ2-3 gives the full variable domain: KAGVTQTPRYLIKTRGQQVTLSCSPISGHRSVSWYQQTPGQGLQFLFEYFSETQRNKGNFPGRFSGRQFSNSRSEMNVSTLELGDSALYLCASSPMTSGSTDTQYFGPGTRLTVL.

V is TRBV2 and J is TRBJ1-1; the D is unclear. The CDR3 sequence is 13 residues long. V was trimmed by 5 bases and J by 4 bases, leaving 11 bases between them. Per the germline V gene, CDR1 is SNHLY and CDR2 is FYNNEI. In DNA form, the CDR3 reads TGTGCCAGCAGTAAGGAGGTGACCACTGAAGCTTTCTTT. Translated: CASSKEVTTEAFF.

This rearrangement joins TRBV5-4 to TRBJ2-3; perhaps TRBD2 as D (6 bases). The CDR3 runs 15 residues. Germline CDR1 SGHNT, CDR2 YYREEE (reference sequence). V lost 5 bases and J lost 3, with 16 bases in between. CDR3 coding DNA: TGTGCCAGCAGACGGGACTCTATCCTAACAGATACGCAGTATTTT. It is translated as CASRRDSILTDTQYF.

This sequence joins TRBV7-3 and TRBJ2-5; the D call may be TRBD1 or TRBD2 (6 bases each). From germline, CDR1 is SGHTA and CDR2 FQGTGA. V shed 5 bases and J shed 1 base, with 14 bases lying between them. This CDR3 has 15 residues. The CDR3 here is CASSQAGGSQETQYF. The CDR3 nucleotides are TGTGCCAGCAGCCAGGCCGGGGGCTCCCAAGAGACCCAGTACTTC.

In its sample, this clone was seen a few times. The chain carries TRBV6-1 and TRBJ1-6; D remains unclear. The V gene's germline CDR1 is MNHNS and CDR2 SASEGT. Trimming took 6 bases from V and 7 from J, leaving 13 bases between them. The CDR3 totals 14 residues. The CDR3 loop is CASRDLAANSPLHF. CDR3 coding DNA: TGTGCCAGCAGGGATCTAGCAGCGAATTCACCCCTCCACTTT.

The rearrangement links TRBV27 to TRBJ2-2, with 8 bases lining up with TRBD2. The CDR3 consists of 15 residues. With V trimmed by 6 bases and J by 0 bases, 3 bases remained unmatched. Looked up from germline, CDR1 is MNHEY and CDR2 is SMNVEV (reference sequence). CDR3 in amino acids: CASSTLAANTGELFF. In DNA, the CDR3 is TGTGCCAGCAGCACACTAGCGGCGAACACCGGGGAGCTGTTTTTT.

V usage is TRBV28 and J usage is TRBJ1-5; tentatively, D is TRBD1 (5 bases). Per germline, CDR1 MDHEN and CDR2 SYDVKM. The V end was cut by 2 bases, the J end by 0 bases, with 14 bases between. The CDR3 consists of 17 residues. CDR3 in amino acids: CASSLAGGTYSNQPQHF. The CDR3 DNA sequence: TGTGCCAGCAGTTTAGCCGGGGGGACTTATAGCAATCAGCCCCAGCATTTT. Supplemented by reference TRBV28 and TRBJ1-5, the full variable domain reads DVKVTQSSRYLVKRTGEKVFLECVQDMDHENMFWYRQDPGLGLRLIYFSYDVKMKEKGDIPEGYSVSREKKERFSLILESASTNQTSMYLCASSLAGGTYSNQPQHFGDGTRLSIL.

The chain recombines TRBV10-1 with TRBJ2-2; 10 bases align to TRBD2. Germline-derived CDR1 and CDR2 are WNHNN and SYGVQD (reference sequence). Germline trimming cut 1 base from V and 0 bases from J; bases unmatched to any gene: 8. This CDR3 comprises 19 residues. Here the CDR3 DNA reads TGCGCCAGCAGTGAGTACCCCCCTAGCGGGGGTACGAACACCGGGGAGCTGTTTTTT. Translated: CASSEYPPSGGTNTGELFF.

The chain recombines TRBV7-2 with TRBJ2-1, with 7 bases fitting TRBD1. The germline CDR1 and CDR2 sequences are SGHTA and FQGNSA. The length of the CDR3 is 18 residues. With 1 base clipped from V and 7 bases from J, the junction kept 16 bases outside the gene matches. CDR3: CASSLGLRGIQLGNEQFF. The CDR3, as DNA: TGTGCCAGCAGCTTAGGACTCAGGGGGATCCAACTAGGGAATGAGCAGTTCTTC.

The genes are TRBV6-1 and TRBJ2-7; D not certain. The CDR3 runs 13 residues. V lost 4 bases to trimming and J lost 5 bases, with 12 bases between them. Germline values: CDR1 MNHNS, CDR2 SASEGT. This CDR3 reads CASSAKGGHEQYF. The CDR3, as DNA: TGTGCCAGCAGTGCAAAGGGCGGCCACGAGCAGTACTTC.

Details on this clone: Other nucleotide sequences in the sample specify the same CDR3. The chain carries TRBV30 and TRBJ1-5, with D possibly being TRBD1 (6 bases). CDR3 size: 13 residues. With 2 bases removed from V and 7 bases from J, the gap between germline ends came to 12 bases. Germline assignment: CDR1 GTSNPN and CDR2 SVGIG (reference sequence). The CDR3 spells CAWSRGAGQPQHF. Written as DNA, the CDR3 is TGTGCCTGGAGTCGGGGGGCTGGACAGCCCCAGCATTTT. The variable domain in full, completed from reference TRBV30 and TRBJ1-5, reads SQTIHQWPATLVQPVGSPLSLECTVEGTSNPNLYWYRQAAGRGLQLLFYSVGIGQISSEVPQNLSASRPQDRQFILSSKKLLLSDSGFYLCAWSRGAGQPQHFGDGTRLSIL.

This rearrangement joins TRBV7-2 to TRBJ1-2; 10 positions agree with TRBD1. Looked up from germline, CDR1 is SGHTA and CDR2 is FQGNSA. The V segment lost 5 bases and the J segment 5 bases; nucleotides outside the gene matches: 11. This CDR3 spans 16 amino acids. The chain's CDR3 is CASSLWTGGRRYGYTF. CDR3 DNA: TGTGCCAGCAGCCTGTGGACAGGGGGAAGGAGATATGGCTACACCTTC.

The rearrangement joins TRBV9 to TRBJ2-7; 7 bases map to TRBD1. The CDR3 has 15 residues. Germline V CDR1 and CDR2: SGDLS, YYNGEE. V trimming: 1 base; J trimming: 3 bases; junction bases outside the gene matches: 7. CDR3 sequence (DNA): TGTGCCAGCAGCGTACAGGGGGAACTCTTCTACGAGCAGTACTTC. Translating gives CASSVQGELFYEQYF. The full variable domain, its missing parts supplied by reference TRBV9 and TRBJ2-7, is DSGVTQTPKHLITATGQRVTLRCSPRSGDLSVYWYQQSLDQGLQFLIQYYNGEERAKGNILERFSAQQFPDLHSELNLSSLELGDSALYFCASSVQGELFYEQYFGPGTRLTVT.

J is TRBJ2-3 and V is TRBV19; TRBD2 aligns across 10 bases. The CDR3 is 13 residues long. Germline assignment: CDR1 LNHDA and CDR2 SQIVND (reference sequence). V gave up 8 bases and J gave up 6 bases; unmatched junction bases: 5. The CDR3 sequence is CASGSSGGDTQYF. The CDR3 nucleotides read TGTGCCAGTGGGTCTAGCGGGGGTGATACGCAGTATTTT.